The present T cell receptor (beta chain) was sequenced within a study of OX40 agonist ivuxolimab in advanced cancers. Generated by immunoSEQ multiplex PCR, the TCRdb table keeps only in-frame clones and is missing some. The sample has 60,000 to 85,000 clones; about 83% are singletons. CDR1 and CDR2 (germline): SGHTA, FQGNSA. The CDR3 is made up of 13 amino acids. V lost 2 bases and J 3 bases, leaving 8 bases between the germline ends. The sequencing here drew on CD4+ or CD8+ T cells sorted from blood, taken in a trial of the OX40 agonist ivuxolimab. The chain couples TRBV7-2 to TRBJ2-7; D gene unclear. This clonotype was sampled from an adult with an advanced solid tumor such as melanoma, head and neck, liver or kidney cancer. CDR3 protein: CASSLRLVYEQYF. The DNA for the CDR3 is TGTGCCAGCAGCTTAAGACTTGTCTACGAGCAGTACTTC.